This TCR beta chain was recorded in a study of blood T cells in healthy people across ages. A second about 7 to 12 cycle PCR used barcoded and J-beta primers. Each CDR3 protein is one row after TCRdb ran MiXCR on the 5' RACE reads. The data contain over a million distinct CDR3 sequences, 40% to 50% of them singletons. This clonotype was seen a few times. This clonotype was sampled from a woman between 18 and 29 years old in good health. The sequencing input was blood.

DNA of the CDR3: TGTGCCAGCGCCGAAGGTGGGAGGACTGAAGCTTTCTTT. This gives the protein CASAEGGRTEAFF. This sequence joins TRBV2 and TRBJ1-1; D is unresolved. Trimming took off 8 bases at V and 5 bases at J, with 15 bases between the two ends. This CDR3 contains 13 residues. CDR1 and CDR2 from the germline V gene are SNHLY and FYNNEI.